This T cell receptor beta chain derives from a study of CD8+ T cells in alopecia areata (dated by TCRdb to 2016 to 2019). Turning to the overall study: The treated patients, all with moderate-to-severe alopecia areata, were enrolled in an open-label pilot trial of oral tofacitinib given at 5 to 10 mg twice daily. Patients received tofacitinib for 6 to 18 months and were then followed off drug for 6 months to check for delayed response and recurrence. The SALT score, which quantifies the percentage of affected scalp surface area, was used to measure disease severity in treated patients. To study T cell clonal expansion in alopecia areata, the researchers applied high-throughput TCRbeta sequencing to both the C3H/HeJ mouse model and human patients. On the human side, TCRbeta sequencing was run on scalp tissue and on sorted CD4+ and CD8+ peripheral blood T cells from healthy controls and from alopecia areata patients with either patchy or totalis/universalis disease. Patients on tofacitinib were biopsied at baseline and after 4 and 24 weeks of treatment, and several of the patients also had a later scalp biopsy. Scalp clonality was compared across normal scalp (n=4), patchy alopecia areata scalp (n=8), and alopecia totalis/universalis scalp (n=8). The RNA source kit depended on sample type: the PAXgene miRNA kit for fixed scalp, the miRNeasy kit for PBMCs, and the RNeasy kit for mouse skin. TCRbeta CDR3 regions were amplified by immunoSEQ multiplex PCR using 35 Vbeta forward and 13 Jbeta reverse primers.

The treatment or condition label, read with the paper, signifies: oral pan-JAK inhibitor, 5-10 mg twice daily. Lesional scalp punch biopsies and peripheral blood were collected from alopecia areata patients. After PBMCs were isolated by density centrifugation and stained for CD3, CD4 and CD8, a FACSAria was used to sort CD4+ and CD8+ T cells. The receptor library was made with the immunoSEQ multiplex PCR assay. For TCR sequencing, RNA was extracted from every sample and reverse transcribed into cDNA to serve as template. First-strand cDNA was synthesized with SuperScript III using a 2:1 mix of oligo-dT and random hexamers. A synthetic immune receptor repertoire was used to gauge amplification bias, and whatever bias remained was removed computationally. The published analysis was carried out like this. Raw reads were preprocessed to remove errors, and CDR3 was defined by IMGT conventions from the conserved cysteine to phenylalanine. To get clonality, Shannon entropy was normalized by log2 of the number of productive unique TCRs and the result was subtracted from 1. Whether scalp clones were CD4 or CD8 was inferred by matching scalp TCRbeta sequences against CD4 and CD8 repertoires sorted from blood. This is the immuneACCESS table as TCRdb keeps it, with only in-frame sequences that have V and J called. A part of the clones is gone; compared with another copy, unresolved V genes explain less than half, and the rest is unexplained. V, J and clone size are taken as reported in that table, and D and trimming were inferred from the DNA itself. A total of some 170,000 clones appear in this sample, 50% to 75% of them only once. Of the sample, approximately 16% is held by the ten largest clones.

Here is what the overall study found, with its caveats: The treated cohort was small, with a single nonresponder, so links between baseline CD8+ expansion and response need larger studies. Tofacitinib significantly decreased scalp clonality and the number of expanded CD8+ clones among the top 100 scalp clones. During tofacitinib treatment, many expanded lesional clones remained in scalp and blood, and this persistence may partly explain relapse after treatment is stopped. Resident alphabeta T cells in normal human skin are also sequenced, complicating scalp TCR repertoire analysis, unlike mouse skin dominated by gammadelta T cells. Shared TCR sequences between patients were less evident than in mice, which may be partly attributable to HLA diversity in the patient population. Compared with normal scalp, lesional scalp had higher clonality and more expanded CD8+ clones, particularly in alopecia totalis/universalis, a pattern that suggests antigenic drive.

From a lookup of the germline V gene, CDR1 and CDR2 are SGHRS and YFSETQ. The germline ends are 11 bases apart after V is trimmed by 0 bases and J by 5 bases. The CDR3 spans 14 residues, from the cysteine through the phenylalanine. The only DNA kept is the CDR3, 42 bases in frame from the first base. As for this clone: There is no known antigen for this receptor. No much larger clone is present one base from it, and per-base qualities are unavailable.

The sample here was CD4+ T cells sorted from blood, taken at approximately week 56, from a patient treated with tofacitinib. The receptor was isolated from a human donor with alopecia areata. The receptor chain draws on TRBV5-1 and TRBJ2-5; too little of a D gene remains to name it. The bases read TGCGCCAGCAGCTTGGCTAAATCTGCGGAGACCCAGTACTTC. Its translation reads: CASSLAKSAETQYF.